This entry features one TCR beta chain sequence. Aged 18 to 65, the patients had hyperthyroidism that was newly diagnosed and had lasted under 2 months. This sample is drawn from a study of T cells in Graves' hyperthyroidism and ophthalmopathy. There were TCR beta CDR3 regions amplified from RNA transcripts. TCR CDR3 regions were first amplified by RT-PCR with HTBI primers. TCRdb fed the multiplex PCR reads into MiXCR, producing one record per CDR3 protein. This table has hundreds of thousands of distinct CDR3 sequences, approximately 40% appearing once. With V trimmed by 0 bases and J by 6 bases, 5 bases remained unmatched. This CDR3 spans 16 amino acids. Germline V gene data show CDR1 as SNHLY and CDR2 as FYNNEI.

The TCR comes from a man younger than 35 with Graves' hyperthyroidism. V gene TRBV2 combines with J gene TRBJ2-2; 9 bases line up with TRBD1. The sequencing sample was made of blood. In DNA, the CDR3 is TGTGCCAGCAGTGAAGCTAGGGACAGGGCGGCCGGGGAGCTGTTTTTT. Protein sequence: CASSEARDRAAGELFF.